These 19 T cell receptor beta chains came from one sample sequenced in a study of T cell repertoires in cytomegalovirus infection. TCRdb reanalysed the reads using MiXCR and keeps one entry per CDR3 protein. The profile covers around 350,000 distinct CDR3 sequences, with approximately 18% appearing a single time and under 9% taken by the ten largest. Sequencing input: PBMCs. The source is a human donor in good health (CMV status not recorded). Some clones in this sample may be carry-over from other donors' samples.

This clonotype was seen a handful of times. The chain recombines TRBV10-3 with TRBJ1-2; D gene uncertain. Germline V CDR1 and CDR2: ENHRY, SYGVKD. V lost 8 bases, J lost 2 bases, and 9 bases lay in between. The CDR3 covers 12 residues. The chain's CDR3 is CAIGAENYGYTF. The CDR3 DNA is TGTGCCATCGGCGCGGAGAACTATGGCTACACCTTC.

V is TRBV12-3 or TRBV12-4 and J is TRBJ2-7, with unresolved D. This CDR3 is built from 11 residues. V was trimmed by 3 bases and J by 5 bases, leaving 5 bases between them. In DNA form, the CDR3 reads TGTGCCAGCAGTTTCGTCCACGAGCAGTACTTC. It is translated as CASSFVHEQYF.

This clonotype turned up a few times. The chain links TRBV15 to TRBJ2-5; weak D call: TRBD1 (5 bases). Trimming shortened V by 3 bases and J by 3 bases, and 8 bases separated the two germline ends. The CDR3 spans 13 residues. Germline V gene lookup returns CDR1 LNHNV and CDR2 YYDKDF (reference sequence). The CDR3 is CATSSRAEETQYF. In nucleotides, the CDR3 is TGTGCCACCAGCAGCAGGGCTGAAGAGACCCAGTACTTC.

The V gene is TRBV6-8, the J gene TRBJ2-7; D may match TRBD1 or TRBD2 (5 bases each). CDR3 length equals 14 residues. Germline loops: CDR1 MNHGY, CDR2 SAAAGT. V lost 2 bases, J lost 6 bases, and 14 bases lay in between. The chain's CDR3 is CASSYPGFGAEQYF. The CDR3, as DNA: TGTGCCAGCAGTTACCCGGGATTCGGGGCCGAGCAGTACTTC.

The chain has TRBV2 and TRBJ1-5; the D gene is possibly TRBD1 (6 bases). With 5 bases removed from V and 2 bases from J, the gap between germline ends came to 16 bases. CDR1 is SNHLY, CDR2 FYNNEI, per germline. The CDR3 contains 16 residues. The DNA for the CDR3 is TGTGCCAGCAGTTACGTCAGGGGCGGAGGCAATCAGCCCCAGCATTTT. Encoded protein: CASSYVRGGGNQPQHF.

The rearrangement joins TRBV7-2 to TRBJ1-5; D is uncertain. V gave up 2 bases and J gave up 3 bases, with 11 bases separating them. CDR1 is SGHTA and CDR2 is FQGNSA in the germline V gene. This CDR3 is built from 15 residues. CDR3 sequence reads: CASSLWYTSNQPQHF. As DNA, the CDR3 is TGTGCCAGCAGCTTATGGTACACATCCAATCAGCCCCAGCATTTT.

The sample holds a few counts of this clonotype. The rearrangement links TRBV11-2 to TRBJ2-7; D is uncertain. CDR3 length equals 14 residues. V lost 6 bases to trimming and J lost 1 base, with 13 bases between them. The germline gives CDR1 SGHAT, CDR2 FQNNGV. The CDR3 nucleotides read TGTGCCAGCAGTAATTACGGGCGTTCCTACGAGCAGTACTTC. It specifies CASSNYGRSYEQYF.

This clonotype was found a few times. The V gene is TRBV2, the J gene TRBJ2-1, with no clear D. This CDR3 is 11 amino acids long. Germline loops: CDR1 SNHLY, CDR2 FYNNEI. The V gene lost 7 bases and the J gene lost 9 bases, with 10 bases spanning the gap. The CDR3 nucleotides are TGTGCCAGCACCCCCGCCCGTGAGCAGTTCTTC. It yields the protein CASTPAREQFF.

The gene calls are TRBV6-5 and TRBJ2-1; perhaps D is TRBD1 or TRBD2 (6 bases each). Trimming took off 6 bases at V and 4 bases at J, with 16 bases between the two ends. Germline V gives CDR1 MNHEY, CDR2 SVGAGI. This CDR3 has 15 amino acids. CDR3 bases: TGTGCCAGCAGGGCGCGGGGAGACAGGTACAATGAGCAGTTCTTC. As protein: CASRARGDRYNEQFF.

This chain joins TRBV5-1 and TRBJ2-7, with D perhaps being TRBD1 or TRBD2 (5 bases each). Trimming took off 2 bases at V and 3 bases at J, with 12 bases between the two ends. The CDR3 loop spans 14 amino acids. Germline V gene lookup returns CDR1 SGHRS and CDR2 YFSETQ. The chain's CDR3 is CASSFRGRGYEQYF. The CDR3 DNA sequence: TGCGCCAGCAGCTTCCGGGGACGGGGCTACGAGCAGTACTTC.

The table lists this clonotype with many counts. This rearrangement joins TRBV7-2 to TRBJ2-6, with D possibly TRBD2 on 5 matching bases. The CDR3 has 15 residues. Germline V gives CDR1 SGHTA, CDR2 FQGNSA. Trimming removed 1 base at V and 4 bases at J, with 8 bases between. DNA of the CDR3: TGTGCCAGCAGCTTAGAGGGCGGGGGGGCCAACGTCCTGACTTTC. As protein: CASSLEGGGANVLTF.

In its sample, this clonotype was seen many times. The gene calls are TRBV7-2 and TRBJ1-1; D possibly corresponds to TRBD1 (5 bases). The CDR3 covers 15 residues. Germline V gene sequence: CDR1 SGHTA, CDR2 FQGNSA. V lost 3 bases to trimming and J lost 0 bases, with 11 bases between them. CDR3 sequence reads: CASSFGWGMNTEAFF. For the CDR3, the DNA is TGTGCCAGCAGCTTCGGCTGGGGGATGAACACTGAAGCTTTCTTT.

V gene TRBV7-9 combines with J gene TRBJ1-2; 7 nucleotides agree with TRBD1. Germline V gene lookup returns CDR1 SEHNR and CDR2 FQNEAQ (reference sequence). After removal of 5 bases from V and 3 bases from J, the junction contained 9 bases not matched to a gene. CDR3 length equals 15 residues. DNA for the CDR3: TGTGCCAGCAGCACACCGACAGGGTTATACTATGGCTACACCTTC. Protein: CASSTPTGLYYGYTF.

Many counts were recorded for this clonotype. The rearrangement uses TRBV7-2 and TRBJ2-7; D is unresolved. Trimming stripped 3 bases from V and 1 base from J, with 7 bases between. CDR3 size: 13 residues. Germline lookup yields CDR1 SGHTA and CDR2 FQGNSA. This chain's CDR3 is CASSFDLSYEQYF. The DNA of the CDR3 is TGTGCCAGCAGCTTTGACTTATCCTACGAGCAGTACTTC.

This clonotype was detected a few times. The rearrangement uses TRBV30 and TRBJ2-5; tentatively, D is TRBD2 (5 bases). This CDR3 has 12 residues. The V end lost 3 bases, the J end lost 3 bases, and 8 bases lay between the germline ends. Germline V lookup: CDR1 GTSNPN, CDR2 SVGIG (reference sequence). Here the CDR3 DNA reads TGTGCCTGGAGGTCGGGGAAAGAGACCCAGTACTTC. This codes for CAWRSGKETQYF.

The chain is built from TRBV27 and TRBJ2-1; 9 bases agree with TRBD2. The trim removed 7 bases at V and 8 bases at J, leaving 12 bases unmatched. The germline gives CDR1 MNHEY, CDR2 SMNVEV (reference sequence). This CDR3 contains 15 residues. The CDR3 nucleotides are TGTGCCAGCACGATCGCGGGGGGGGGAGGGTATGAGCAGTTCTTC. It yields the protein CASTIAGGGGYEQFF.

Concerning this clonotype: Possible read error: a much larger clone is one base away. This chain links TRBV28 with TRBJ1-5; the D gene is possibly TRBD1 (5 bases). Germline-derived CDR1 and CDR2 are MDHEN and SYDVKM. CDR3 length: 14 amino acids. This CDR3 reads CASRRQYSNRPQHF. As DNA, the CDR3 is TGTGCCAGCAGGAGACAGTATAGCAATCGGCCCCAGCATTTT. The full variable domain, its missing parts supplied by reference TRBV28 and TRBJ1-5, is DVKVTQSSRYLVKRTGEKVFLECVQDMDHENMFWYRQDPGLGLRLIYFSYDVKMKEKGDIPEGYSVSREKKERFSLILESASTNQTSMYLCASRRQYSNRPQHFGDGTRLSIL.

A few counts support this clonotype. The CDR3 spells CSASKEGGFTDTQYF. In DNA, the CDR3 is TGCAGTGCTTCTAAAGAGGGAGGGTTCACAGATACGCAGTATTTT. This chain joins TRBV20-1 and TRBJ2-3, with 7 bases identical to TRBD2. Germline loops: CDR1 DFQATT, CDR2 SNEGSKA (reference sequence). The CDR3 contains 15 residues. V trimming: 5 bases; J trimming: 2 bases; junction bases outside the gene matches: 10.

The rearrangement uses TRBV5-1 and TRBJ2-3; 7 bases fit TRBD2. There are 15 residues in the CDR3. The germline V gene encodes CDR1 SGHRS and CDR2 YFSETQ. V shed 4 bases and J 4 bases; nucleotides not matched to a gene: 9. CDR3 sequence reads: CASSTLAGEPDTQYF. The CDR3 bases are TGCGCCAGCAGCACTTTAGCGGGCGAACCAGATACGCAGTATTTT.